Below are 26 T cell receptor beta chains sequenced from a single sample in a study of T-cell memory formation after mild COVID-19. Using its own MiXCR run on the 5' RACE reads, TCRdb lists one record per CDR3 protein. The sample has hundreds of thousands of distinct CDR3 sequences; about 16% are singletons. Material for sequencing was PBMCs or a T cell subset sorted from them (not recorded which). These receptors were obtained from a man aged 18 to 35 who had mild COVID-19 (a few samples of this study predate the infection). Cell type and time point are not known.

DNA for the CDR3: TGTGCCAGCAGCTTCGAGACAGGGAGTAACGAGCAGTACTTC. This sequence encodes CASSFETGSNEQYF. V and J are TRBV11-2 and TRBJ2-7; 7 positions match TRBD1. J gave up 5 bases and V 3 bases, and 7 bases lay outside the gene matches. Germline lookup yields CDR1 SGHAT and CDR2 FQNNGV. This CDR3 region has 14 residues.

This CDR3 reads CASSLEGGSYEQYV. CDR3 nucleotide sequence: TGTGCCAGCAGCTTAGAGGGGGGATCCTACGAGCAGTACGTC. This chain joins TRBV7-9 and TRBJ2-7; TRBD1 or TRBD2 may be the D gene (6 bases each). The ends were cut back, 1 base at V and 1 base at J, with 8 bases in the middle. Germline V gene sequence: CDR1 SEHNR, CDR2 FQNEAQ (reference sequence). The CDR3 covers 14 residues.

There are many counts of this clonotype. The gene calls are TRBV4-1 and TRBJ1-3; perhaps TRBD1 as D (6 bases). Germline CDR1 reads MGHRA; CDR2 reads YSYEKL. V lost 4 bases and J lost 0, with 13 bases in between. The CDR3 length is 16 residues. CDR3 DNA: TGCGCCAGCAGCCCCTACAGGGACGCCTCTGGAAACACCATATATTTT. It encodes CASSPYRDASGNTIYF.

The chain couples TRBV12-3 or TRBV12-4 to TRBJ2-3; D ambiguous. V was trimmed by 5 bases and J by 7 bases, leaving 19 bases between them. This CDR3 contains 15 residues. This CDR3 reads CASSPTDVTPNTQYF. Here the CDR3 DNA reads TGTGCCAGCAGTCCCACCGACGTGACCCCAAATACGCAGTATTTT.

In its sample, this clonotype was seen a few times. V usage is TRBV9 and J usage is TRBJ2-3, with D possibly matching TRBD1 (7 bases). Trimming left V 3 bases short and J 5 bases short, with 16 bases between. The germline V gene has CDR1 SGDLS and CDR2 YYNGEE. The CDR3 spans 15 residues. This chain's CDR3 is CASSARGALGDTQYF. As DNA, the CDR3 is TGTGCCAGCAGCGCCAGGGGGGCCCTCGGAGATACGCAGTATTTT.

This clonotype has only a few counts. This rearrangement joins TRBV14 to TRBJ2-5; no clear D gene. Germline assignment: CDR1 SGHDN and CDR2 FVKESK. The CDR3 contains 12 residues. V lost 2 bases and J 1 base, leaving 2 bases between the germline ends. DNA for the CDR3: TGTGCCAGCAGCCAATCCCAAGAGACCCAGTACTTC. This gives the protein CASSQSQETQYF.

This clonotype was seen at least ten times. The genes are TRBV5-4 and TRBJ2-1, with TRBD2 matching 10 bases. Trimming took 5 bases from V and 7 from J; bases not matched to a gene: 6. The length of the CDR3 is 14 residues. CDR1 is SGHNT and CDR2 is YYREEE in the germline V gene (reference sequence). DNA for the CDR3: TGTGCCAGCAGAGCGGGGGGGCGGGGGAATGAGCAGTTCTTC. Encoded protein: CASRAGGRGNEQFF.

In DNA, the CDR3 is TGTGCCAGCAGTCCTCGGACTCGTGGCTACACCTTC. Protein product: CASSPRTRGYTF. V usage is TRBV6-6 and J usage is TRBJ1-2; D remains ambiguous. Trimming shortened V by 5 bases and J by 7 bases, and 11 bases separated the two germline ends. The CDR3 extends over 12 amino acids. Germline V gives CDR1 MNHNY, CDR2 SVGAGI (reference sequence).

There are a few counts of this clonotype. The chain uses TRBV6-5 and TRBJ1-2, with D hard to call. Trimming stripped 6 bases from V and 8 bases from J, with 16 bases between. Looked up from germline, CDR1 is MNHEY and CDR2 is SVGAGI. CDR3 length equals 13 residues. CDR3 nucleotides: TGTGCCAGCAGGGCCTTTCAGGCTGGAGGCTACACCTTC. Amino acid sequence: CASRAFQAGGYTF.

This clonotype was counted only a few times. The V and J genes are TRBV5-1 and TRBJ1-1, with D unresolved. Germline loops: CDR1 SGHRS, CDR2 YFSETQ. The CDR3 length is 13 residues. V was shortened by 3 bases and J by 1 base, with 7 bases between the two germline ends. CDR3 nucleotide sequence: TGCGCCAGCAGCTCCGACCAGAACACTGAAGCTTTCTTT. Protein product: CASSSDQNTEAFF.

This clonotype was recorded a few times. The chain has TRBV6-2 or TRBV6-3 and TRBJ1-5, with D perhaps TRBD1 (6 bases). Germline V gene lookup returns CDR1 MNHEY and CDR2 SVGEGT. Trimming left V 6 bases short and J 0 bases short, with 18 bases between. The CDR3 length is 17 residues. The CDR3 DNA follows: TGTGCCAGCAGCGAGAGACAAACAGGGTATAGCAATCAGCCCCAGCATTTT. Translating it yields CASSERQTGYSNQPQHF.

The J gene is TRBJ2-2, the V gene TRBV12-3 or TRBV12-4, with a weak D call TRBD1 (6 bases). The CDR3 is made up of 15 amino acids. Trimming pared 3 bases from V and 4 bases from J, leaving 12 bases between. The CDR3 DNA is TGTGCCAGCAGTTTTTCCGCAGGGGTCACCGGGGAGCTGTTTTTT. Protein product: CASSFSAGVTGELFF.

J is TRBJ2-7 and V is TRBV20-1; 7 nucleotides align to TRBD2. The CDR3 loop spans 11 amino acids. J gave up 3 bases and V 7 bases, and 3 bases lay outside the gene matches. Germline-derived CDR1 and CDR2 are DFQATT and SNEGSKA (reference sequence). The CDR3: CSVSGGYEQYF. The CDR3 DNA sequence: TGCAGTGTATCGGGGGGCTACGAGCAGTACTTC.

The chain couples TRBV16 to TRBJ1-2; D unclear. V was clipped by 0 bases and J by 5 bases, with 10 bases between them. The CDR3 has 14 amino acids. Looked up from germline, CDR1 is KGHSY and CDR2 is FQNENV. The CDR3 spells CASSQSPGRYGYTF. For the CDR3, the DNA is TGTGCCAGCAGCCAATCGCCAGGCCGGTATGGCTACACCTTC.

This clonotype was detected only a few times. Mismatch with germline at one junction end may stem from a read error. This chain connects TRBV7-7 to TRBJ2-1, with D hard to call. The length of the CDR3 is 13 residues. From germline, CDR1 is SSHAT and CDR2 FNYEAQ (reference sequence). CDR3 residues: CASSLTIYNEQFF. The CDR3 bases are TGTGCTAGCAGCTTGACCATATACAATGAGCAGTTCTTC.

This chain joins TRBV7-9 and TRBJ2-5, with D tentatively TRBD2 (5 bases). The ends were cut back, 2 bases at V and 5 bases at J, with 15 bases in the middle. The CDR3 loop spans 15 amino acids. Germline assignment: CDR1 SEHNR and CDR2 FQNEAQ (reference sequence). CDR3 in amino acids: CASSLITVWEETQYF. The CDR3 region has the DNA TGTGCCAGCAGCTTAATCACAGTCTGGGAGGAGACCCAGTACTTC.

J is TRBJ1-5 and V is TRBV19; a weak D match, TRBD1 (5 bases). V was pared by 8 bases and J by 5 bases, with 16 bases between. This CDR3 is built from 14 residues. CDR1 is LNHDA and CDR2 is SQIVND in the germline V gene (reference sequence). The CDR3 here is CASCEGFGDQPQHF. The CDR3 DNA sequence: TGTGCCAGTTGTGAGGGGTTTGGAGATCAGCCCCAGCATTTT. Drawing the rest from reference TRBV19 and TRBJ1-5, the complete variable domain is DGGITQSPKYLFRKEGQNVTLSCEQNLNHDAMYWYRQDPGQGLRLIYYSQIVNDFQKGDIAEGYSVSREKKESFPLTVTSAQKNPTAFYLCASCEGFGDQPQHFGDGTRLSIL.

The J gene is TRBJ2-3, the V gene TRBV2; D is possibly TRBD1 or TRBD2 (5 bases each). Germline assignment: CDR1 SNHLY and CDR2 FYNNEI. This CDR3 spans 14 amino acids. Trimming cost V 6 bases and J 6 bases, with 16 bases left between them. CDR3 DNA sequence: TGTGCCAGCAGCCCCCGTGACGGGGCGGATACGCAGTATTTT. This codes for CASSPRDGADTQYF.

The chain links TRBV7-6 to TRBJ1-6; the D gene is possibly TRBD1 (6 bases). Per germline, CDR1 SGHVS and CDR2 FNYEAQ. The V end was cut by 1 base, the J end by 9 bases, with 16 bases between. The CDR3 is 16 amino acids. The CDR3 spells CASSLEAGGWSSPLHF. Written as DNA, the CDR3 is TGTGCCAGCAGCTTAGAAGCGGGGGGCTGGAGTTCACCCCTCCACTTT. The full variable domain, its missing parts supplied by reference TRBV7-6 and TRBJ1-6, is GAGVSQSPRYKVTKRGQDVALRCDPISGHVSLYWYRQALGQGPEFLTYFNYEAQQDKSGLPNDRFSAERPEGSISTLTIQRTEQRDSAMYRCASSLEAGGWSSPLHFGNGTRLTVT.

V gene TRBV24-1 combines with J gene TRBJ2-2; TRBD1 matches at 9 bases. Trimming took 4 bases from V and 5 from J; bases not matched to a gene: 7. CDR1 KGHDR and CDR2 SFDVKD come from the germline V gene. The CDR3 covers 16 residues. The CDR3 DNA reads as TGTGCCACCAGTGAATACCCCGGGACAGGGACCGGGGAGCTGTTTTTT. This sequence encodes CATSEYPGTGTGELFF.

This clonotype was seen a few times. The rearrangement uses TRBV29-1 and TRBJ2-7; TRBD1 agrees at 7 bases. Unmatched junction bases numbered 9, after V lost 4 bases and J lost 0 bases. The CDR3 spans 15 residues. In germline, CDR1 is SQVTM, CDR2 ANQGSEA. The CDR3, as DNA: TGCAGCGTTGTCTTCGGGACAGTAAACTCCTACGAGCAGTACTTC. Amino acid sequence: CSVVFGTVNSYEQYF.

This clonotype occurred a few times. The chain combines TRBV12-3 or TRBV12-4 with TRBJ2-7, with no clear D. This CDR3 region has 12 residues. The germline V and J ends were trimmed by 10 bases and 0 bases, with 10 bases remaining between them. The DNA for the CDR3 is TGTGCCACGCGGCTCGGCTCCTACGAGCAGTACGTC. Translating gives CATRLGSYEQYV.

V is TRBV6-5 and J is TRBJ1-2, with D maybe TRBD1 (5 bases). The V end was cut by 0 bases, the J end by 7 bases, with 18 bases between. In germline, CDR1 is MNHEY, CDR2 SVGAGI. The CDR3 covers 16 residues. The CDR3 bases are TGTGCCAGCAGTTACTCGATATCCGGGGGAGGATTTGGCTACACCTTC. It is translated as CASSYSISGGGFGYTF.

The V and J genes are TRBV3-1 and TRBJ2-3, with TRBD2 matching over 11 bases. The CDR3 consists of 18 residues. Germline CDR1 and CDR2: LGHDT and YNNKEL (reference sequence). Losses at the gene ends were 4 bases for V and 2 bases for J; bases not matched to a gene: 11. CDR3 sequence (DNA): TGTGCCAGCAGCCCCAAAACTGGGACTAGCGGAAACACAGATACGCAGTATTTT. Translating it yields CASSPKTGTSGNTDTQYF.

This clonotype showed up just a few times. The chain links TRBV20-1 to TRBJ1-4; no definite D call. The CDR3 totals 11 residues. The V end was cut by 6 bases, the J end by 6 bases, with 8 bases between. Germline V gene lookup returns CDR1 DFQATT and CDR2 SNEGSKA (reference sequence). As DNA, the CDR3 is TGCAGTGCGTGGAATGATGAAAAACTGTTTTTT. Residues: CSAWNDEKLFF.

The chain uses TRBV7-2 and TRBJ2-5, with 11 nucleotides matching TRBD2. J was trimmed by 13 bases and V by 5 bases; bases with no gene match: 12. Looked up from germline, CDR1 is SGHTA and CDR2 is FQGNSA. CDR3 length equals 14 residues. The CDR3 DNA reads TGTGCCAGCAGCGCGAGCTACGGGACTAGCGGACCGTACTTC. Translated: CASSASYGTSGPYF.